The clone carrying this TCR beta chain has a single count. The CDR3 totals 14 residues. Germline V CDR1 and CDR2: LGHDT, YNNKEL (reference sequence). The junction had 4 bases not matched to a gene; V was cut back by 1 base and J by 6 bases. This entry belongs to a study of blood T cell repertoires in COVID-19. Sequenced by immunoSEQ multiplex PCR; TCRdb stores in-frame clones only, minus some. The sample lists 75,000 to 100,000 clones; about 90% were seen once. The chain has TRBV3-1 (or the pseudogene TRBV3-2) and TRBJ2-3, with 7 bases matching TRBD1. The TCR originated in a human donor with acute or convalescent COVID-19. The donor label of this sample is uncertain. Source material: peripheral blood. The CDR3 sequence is CASSQGQGGDTQYF. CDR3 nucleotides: TGTGCCAGCAGCCAAGGACAGGGTGGGGATACGCAGTATTTT.